The entry below describes one T cell receptor (beta chain). Treatment noted: preoperative locoregional IRX-2 cytokine immunotherapy. The sample belongs to a study of preoperative IRX-2 immunotherapy in early breast cancer. Profiling relied on immunoSEQ multiplex PCR, and the TCRdb table lists in-frame clones only, not all of them. The sample shows 20,000 to 30,000 clones, about 83% of them seen only once. The CDR3 is 13 amino acids. J gave up 7 bases and V 6 bases, and 8 bases lay outside the gene matches. This TCR was recovered from a human donor with breast cancer. Material: lymph node tissue, obtained before IRX-2 immunotherapy. The chain uses TRBV23-1 and TRBJ2-5; 7 nucleotides match TRBD2. TRBV23-1 is an open reading frame, and its role is uncertain. CDR3 residues: CASSLAGEGTQYF. For the CDR3, the DNA is TGCGCCAGCAGCTTGGCCGGGGAGGGGACCCAGTACTTC.